The rows below give T cell receptor beta chains drawn from one sample of a study of OX40 agonist ivuxolimab in advanced cancers. The protocol was immunoSEQ multiplex PCR, while the TCRdb copy is restricted to in-frame clones and leaves out a portion. The top ten hold around 0.5% of the sample, which has fewer than 45,000 clones, 80% to 90% seen once. The material was CD4+ or CD8+ T cells sorted from blood, obtained in a trial of the OX40 agonist ivuxolimab. The source is an adult with an advanced solid tumor such as melanoma, head and neck, liver or kidney cancer. Each CDR3 is given with its conserved first and last residue. The D gene is left open where the match is weak. Only some rows state a clone size, as once, few, many or a class for expanded clones.

NA TRBJ1-5 TRBD1 TRBV19 TGTGCCAGTAGTGGGACAGCCCTAAATCAGCCCCAGCATTTT CASSGTALNQPQHF
NA TRBJ2-7 TRBD1 TRBV14 TGTGCCAGCAGCCGACAACCTGGACAGGGGGAGAATGAGCAGTACTTC CASSRQPGQGENEQYF
NA TRBJ1-1 NA TRBV6-1 TGTGCCAGCAGTGAATCGGGGGCCCGGTACACTGAAGCTTTCTTT CASSESGARYTEAFF
NA TRBJ2-1 NA TRBV5-8 TGTGCCAGCAGTTATTCGGGGGGCTCTATCTACAATGAGCAGTTCTTC CASSYSGGSIYNEQFF
NA TRBJ1-1 NA TRBV6-5 TGTGCCAGCGGATTTCTGGGACCGTTGAACACTGAAGCTTTCTTT CASGFLGPLNTEAFF
once TRBJ1-6 NA TRBV7-8 TGTGCCAGCAGCTCCCGACTAGCTCGGGATAATTCACCCCTCCACTTT CASSSRLARDNSPLHF
once TRBJ1-1 TRBD1 TRBV7-2 TGTGCCAGCAGCGTAGCCTCTGGACAGGGGAGGGTCTTT CASSVASGQGRVF
NA TRBJ2-7 TRBD2 TRBV7-2 TGTGCCAGCAGCCCCAGTAGCGGGGGGGCGTACGAGCAGTACTTC CASSPSSGGAYEQYF
NA TRBJ2-7 TRBD2 TRBV5-4 TGTGCCAGCAGCCATACGACGGGGGAGGGAGTCTACGAGCAGTACTTC CASSHTTGEGVYEQYF
NA TRBJ2-7 NA TRBV7-6 TGTGCCAGCAGCTCGGGGGACAACTCCTACGAGCAGTACTTC CASSSGDNSYEQYF